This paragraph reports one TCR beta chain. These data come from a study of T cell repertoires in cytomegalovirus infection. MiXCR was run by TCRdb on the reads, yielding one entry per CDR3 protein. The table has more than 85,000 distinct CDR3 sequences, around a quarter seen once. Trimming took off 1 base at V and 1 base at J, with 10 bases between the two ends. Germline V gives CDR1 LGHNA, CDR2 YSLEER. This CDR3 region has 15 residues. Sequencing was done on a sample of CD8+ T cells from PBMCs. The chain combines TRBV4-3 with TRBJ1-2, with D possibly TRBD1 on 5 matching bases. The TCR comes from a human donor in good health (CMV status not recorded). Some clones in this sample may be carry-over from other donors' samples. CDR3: CASSQGQLNNYGYTF. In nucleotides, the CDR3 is TGCGCCAGCAGCCAAGGACAGCTCAATAACTATGGCTACACCTTC.